These 5 T cell receptor beta chains were sequenced from one sample in a study of cytomegalovirus exposure and HLA in healthy donors (dated by TCRdb to 2017 to 2019). Library preparation was by the immunoSEQ multiplex PCR assay. For the multiplex PCR, a mixture combining 60 forward primers for TCR Vbeta segments and 13 reverse primers for TCR Jbeta segments was used. Entries here come from immuneACCESS through TCRdb and include only in-frame sequences with V and J called. Some clones fail to appear in such tables; in the studies checked, an unresolved V gene covers under half of the shortfall, and the cause of the remainder is unknown. This sample holds roughly 160,000 clones; about 82% were observed only once. 2.4% of the sample comes from the top ten. Material: PBMCs. Source of these receptors: a male donor in good health and CMV-seronegative.

The chain recombines TRBV10-3 with TRBJ1-2; 7 bases align to TRBD1. Germline V gene data show CDR1 as ENHRY and CDR2 as SYGVKD. V trimming: 7 bases; J trimming: 1 base; junction bases outside the gene matches: 6. The CDR3 has 14 residues. The DNA of the CDR3 is TGTGCCATCAACTTACAGGGGATTAACTATGGCTACACCTTC. Protein sequence: CAINLQGINYGYTF.

V gene TRBV7-9 combines with J gene TRBJ2-5; 11 nucleotides align to TRBD2. The CDR3 is 14 residues long. V was clipped by 5 bases and J by 5 bases; unmatched bases: 4. Germline values: CDR1 SEHNR, CDR2 FQNEAQ (reference sequence). CDR3: CASSPGLAAETQYF. CDR3 sequence (DNA): TGTGCCAGCAGCCCGGGACTAGCGGCGGAGACCCAGTACTTC.

The chain uses TRBV29-1 and TRBJ2-7, with 9 bases lining up with TRBD1. Germline V gene sequence: CDR1 SQVTM, CDR2 ANQGSEA. V lost 3 bases, J lost 3 bases, and 3 bases stayed unmatched. CDR3 length: 13 amino acids. The chain's CDR3 is CSVEGTGFYEQYF. CDR3 sequence (DNA): TGCAGCGTTGAGGGGACAGGGTTCTACGAGCAGTACTTC.

The genes are TRBV25-1 and TRBJ2-6; tentatively, D is TRBD2 (5 bases). This CDR3 is built from 13 residues. V lost 7 bases, J lost 1 base, and 5 bases lay in between. Germline V gene lookup returns CDR1 MGHDK and CDR2 SYGVNS. CDR3 sequence (DNA): TGTGCCAGCACGGGATCTGGGGCCAACGTCCTGACTTTC. It encodes CASTGSGANVLTF.

J is TRBJ1-4 and V is TRBV29-1, with 7 positions matching TRBD1. Germline loops: CDR1 SQVTM, CDR2 ANQGSEA. The CDR3 sequence is 12 residues long. V was pared by 7 bases and J by 6 bases, with 5 bases of the junction left unmatched. The CDR3 spells CSGVGQDEKLFF. In nucleotides, the CDR3 is TGCAGCGGTGTAGGACAGGATGAAAAACTGTTTTTT.